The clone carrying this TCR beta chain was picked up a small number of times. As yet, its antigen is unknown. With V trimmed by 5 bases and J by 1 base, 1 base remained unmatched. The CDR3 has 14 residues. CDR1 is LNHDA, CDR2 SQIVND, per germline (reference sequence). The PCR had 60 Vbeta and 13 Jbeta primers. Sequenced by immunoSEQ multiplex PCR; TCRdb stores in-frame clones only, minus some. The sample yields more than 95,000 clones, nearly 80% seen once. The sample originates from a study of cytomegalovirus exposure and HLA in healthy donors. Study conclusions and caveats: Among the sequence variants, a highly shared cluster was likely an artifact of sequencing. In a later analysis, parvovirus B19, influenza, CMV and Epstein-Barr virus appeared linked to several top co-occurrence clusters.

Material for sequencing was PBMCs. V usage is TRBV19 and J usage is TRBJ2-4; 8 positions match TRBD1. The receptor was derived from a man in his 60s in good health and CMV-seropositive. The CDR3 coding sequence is TGTGCCAGTAGTTGGGACAGGGCCAAAAACATTCAGTACTTC. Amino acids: CASSWDRAKNIQYF.